This T cell receptor beta chain derives from a study of cytomegalovirus exposure and HLA in healthy donors. Study outcomes and limitations: Cytomegalovirus association was listed for 164 TCR beta chains. Sequencing likely generated an artifact that appeared as a cluster of highly shared sequence variants.

The study sampled nominally healthy donors, though unrecorded immune exposures were likely. Worth noting for this clone: The antigen remains unidentified.

PCR primers comprised 60 Vbeta and 13 Jbeta primers. Original processing methods: Roughly 12 million shared chains were among approximately 80 million unique TCR beta chains counted in a later analysis. The assay was immunoSEQ multiplex PCR, and TCRdb's table has in-frame clones only and misses some. The V and J calls and clone size are taken from that table; D and trimming were inferred from the DNA. The sample has some 170,000 clones, roughly three quarters seen once. Looked up from germline, CDR1 is MNHEY and CDR2 is SMNVEV (reference sequence). The J segment lost 2 bases and the V segment lost 6 bases, leaving 9 bases of the junction unmatched. This CDR3 has 15 residues.

The rearrangement links TRBV27 to TRBJ1-1; 7 bases are a match to TRBD1. The clonotype originates from a man aged 55 to 70 in good health and CMV-seronegative. Sequenced sample: PBMCs. The DNA of the CDR3 is TGTGCCAGCAGCGATGGGACAGTTTTTAACACTGAAGCTTTCTTT. It codes for CASSDGTVFNTEAFF.